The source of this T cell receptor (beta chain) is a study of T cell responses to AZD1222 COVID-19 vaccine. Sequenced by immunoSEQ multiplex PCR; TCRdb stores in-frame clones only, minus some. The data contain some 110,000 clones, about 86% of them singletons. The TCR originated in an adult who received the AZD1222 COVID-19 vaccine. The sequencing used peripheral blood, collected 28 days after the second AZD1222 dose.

CDR3 sequence: CASSYRTVGPYF. The CDR3 coding sequence is TGTGCCAGCAGCTACAGGACAGTGGGGCCGTACTTC. V usage is TRBV28 and J usage is TRBJ2-7; a possible D gene is TRBD1 (6 bases). This CDR3 has 12 amino acids. V lost 6 bases and J 12 bases, leaving 18 bases between the germline ends. Germline CDR1 MDHEN, CDR2 SYDVKM.